This T cell receptor (beta chain) derives from a study of T cell responses to AZD1222 COVID-19 vaccine. This clone was counted a few times. Its antigen is undetermined. Using immunoSEQ multiplex PCR, the repertoire was profiled, and TCRdb retains in-frame clones only, with some absent. The data show 65,000 to 95,000 clones, 80% to 90% seen once. V was cut by 5 bases and J by 8 bases, with 15 bases left in between. This CDR3 has 14 amino acids. The germline V gene has CDR1 SNHLY and CDR2 FYNNEI. Study-level points and caveats: Most donors were white British and more were female, and clonal diversity was possibly underestimated. Elevations in Spike-specific TCR breadth and depth followed administration of two AZD1222 doses. Repertoires in all cases were sampled only once the peak T cell response had passed.

The starting material was peripheral blood, obtained on day 0 of AZD1222 vaccination. The V and J genes are TRBV2 and TRBJ2-2; the D gene could be TRBD1 or TRBD2 (5 bases each). The sequence was obtained from an adult in good health. CDR3 DNA: TGTGCCAGCAGTCCCGGGATGGGGCCGGGGGAGCTGTTTTTT. This translates into CASSPGMGPGELFF. Filled out from reference TRBV2 and TRBJ2-2, the complete variable domain reads EPEVTQTPSHQVTQMGQEVILRCVPISNHLYFYWYRQILGQKVEFLVSFYNNEISEKSEIFDDQFSVERPDGSNFTLKIRSTKLEDSAMYFCASSPGMGPGELFFGEGSRLTVL.